This record covers a single T cell receptor (beta chain). Its antigen is currently unknown. These data originate in a study of T cell responses to AZD1222 COVID-19 vaccine. Data came from immunoSEQ multiplex PCR; TCRdb stores just in-frame clones and leaves some out. The table shows over 100,000 clones, with around 84% occurring only once. Points from the study as a whole: Reportedly, close to half of spike-specific TCRs are directed against unmutated variant regions.

Trimming shortened V by 6 bases and J by 4 bases, and 15 bases separated the two germline ends. Germline V gene sequence: CDR1 ENHRY, CDR2 SYGVKD. This CDR3 is 14 amino acids long. The sequencing used peripheral blood, collected on day 0 of AZD1222 vaccination. This rearrangement joins TRBV10-3 to TRBJ2-5, with a tentative D call TRBD2 (5 bases). This TCR was sampled from an adult in good health. CDR3 in DNA: TGTGCCATCAGCGAGGGCACCAACCCAGAGACCCAGTACTTC. This encodes CAISEGTNPETQYF.